The clone carrying this T cell receptor beta chain has a count of ten or more. TCRdb re-called the multiplex PCR reads through MiXCR, storing one row per CDR3 protein. The table has about 180,000 distinct CDR3 sequences, roughly 30% seen once; the top ten hold 4.3%. The lymph nodes were axillary draining lymph nodes from breast cancer patients. The data belong to a study of breast tumors, draining lymph nodes, adjacent tissues. The sample was axillary lymph node tissue. The receptor was derived from a female donor with breast cancer. Some clones in this sample may be carry-over from other donors' samples.

CDR3 sequence reads: CASSSFGLAGNSYEQYF. The CDR3 DNA sequence: TGTGCCAGCAGCTCCTTCGGACTAGCGGGGAACTCCTACGAGCAGTACTTC. The chain is built from TRBV5-8 and TRBJ2-7; 12 bases fit TRBD2. CDR1 is SGHTS and CDR2 is YDEGEE in the germline V gene. After removal of 3 bases from V and 0 bases from J, the junction contained 7 bases not matched to a gene. The CDR3 runs to 17 residues. Full variable domain (rest looked up from reference TRBV5-8 and TRBJ2-7): EAGVTQSPTHLIKTRGQQATLRCSPISGHTSVYWYQQALGLGLQFLLWYDEGEERNRGNFPPRFSGRQFPNYSSELNVNALELEDSALYLCASSSFGLAGNSYEQYFGPGTRLTVT.